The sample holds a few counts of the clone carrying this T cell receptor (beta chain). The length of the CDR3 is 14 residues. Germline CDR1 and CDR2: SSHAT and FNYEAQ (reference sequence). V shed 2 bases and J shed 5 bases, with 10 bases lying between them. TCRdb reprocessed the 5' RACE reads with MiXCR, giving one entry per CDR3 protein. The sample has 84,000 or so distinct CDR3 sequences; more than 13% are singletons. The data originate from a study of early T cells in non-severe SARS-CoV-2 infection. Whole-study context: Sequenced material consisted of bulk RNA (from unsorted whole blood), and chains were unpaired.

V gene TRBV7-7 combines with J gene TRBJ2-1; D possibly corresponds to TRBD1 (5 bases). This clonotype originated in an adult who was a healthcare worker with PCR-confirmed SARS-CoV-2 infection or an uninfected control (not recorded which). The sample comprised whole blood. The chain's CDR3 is CASSLYGAHNEQFF. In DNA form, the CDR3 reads TGTGCCAGCAGCTTATATGGGGCCCACAATGAGCAGTTCTTC.